This T cell receptor beta chain was found in a study of response to subunit inactivated influenza vaccine (dated by TCRdb to the late 2010s). General notes on the study: Deep quantitative T cell receptor repertoire profiling was used in the study to track responses to a trivalent subunit inactivated influenza vaccine. Overall study outcomes, separate from this receptor: The authors suggested that each seasonal influenza vaccination may recruit only a limited number of new T cells.

Library preparation was by RT-PCR. This sample was sequenced with an Illumina HiSeq 2500. The raw public data were reprocessed by TCRdb itself: fastp quality trimming at Q25, MiXCR clonotype calling, in-frame beta chains only. All rows with the same CDR3 protein become a single entry with the most common DNA and genes. The sample data list around 470,000 distinct CDR3 sequences, and 7.2% of these were observed just once. About an eighth of the sample is in the top ten clones. Details on this clonotype: It has no known antigen specificity. No much larger clone is present one base from it, and per-base qualities are unavailable.

Trimming removed 5 bases from V and 7 bases from J; the gene matches leave 17 bases unexplained. Spanning cysteine to phenylalanine, the CDR3 consists of 17 amino acids. Only the CDR3 part of the read is kept: 51 bases, read in frame from the first base. The specimen comprised PBMCs from blood, sampled less than 30 months after vaccination. This TCR was recovered from a man aged 45 to 75 who received an inactivated influenza vaccine. Donor details come from another sample of the same person, matched by shared clones. Recombination linked TRBV12-3 or TRBV12-4 to TRBJ2-1, and TRBD2 aligns with 7 junction nucleotides. The CDR3 has the sequence CASSPSSGEAPGNEQFF. DNA sequence: TGTGCCAGCAGTCCCTCGAGCGGGGAGGCCCCCGGGAATGAGCAGTTCTTC.